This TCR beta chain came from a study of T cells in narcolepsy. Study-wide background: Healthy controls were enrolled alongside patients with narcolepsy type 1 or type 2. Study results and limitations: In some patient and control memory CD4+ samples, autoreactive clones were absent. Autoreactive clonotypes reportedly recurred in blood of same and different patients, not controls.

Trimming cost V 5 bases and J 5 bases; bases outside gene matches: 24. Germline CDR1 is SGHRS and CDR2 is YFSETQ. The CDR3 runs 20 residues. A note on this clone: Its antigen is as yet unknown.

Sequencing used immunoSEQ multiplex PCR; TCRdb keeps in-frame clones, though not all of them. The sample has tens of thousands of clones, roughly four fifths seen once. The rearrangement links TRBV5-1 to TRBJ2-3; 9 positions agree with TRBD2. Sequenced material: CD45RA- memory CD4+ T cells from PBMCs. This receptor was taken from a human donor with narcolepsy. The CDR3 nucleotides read TGCGCCAGCAGTAAGGGAGGTAGCGGGAGTTTGGCTCCCGGCCGAGATACGCAGTATTTT. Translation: CASSKGGSGSLAPGRDTQYF.